The clone carrying this T cell receptor (beta chain) came up a few times. Original analysis: Reference gene primer amplification in the assay estimated nucleated cell counts. Here immunoSEQ multiplex PCR was the method, and the copy in TCRdb shows in-frame clones only, minus some. Clone size and V and J calls were adopted from that table, with D and trimming inferred from the DNA. The data show about 130,000 clones, with about 86% seen just once and 3.8% held by the top ten. The sample belongs to a study of blood T cell repertoires in COVID-19. As for the study in general: Some COVID-19 samples were acute and others convalescent; all came from the United States, Italy and Spain.

The sample was peripheral blood. The clonotype originates from a woman aged 45-60 years with acute or convalescent COVID-19.

In DNA, the CDR3 is TGTGCCAGTAGTAGCAAACAGGGCTCAGTGAACACTGAAGCTTTCTTT. This sequence encodes CASSSKQGSVNTEAFF. The chain employs TRBV19 and TRBJ1-1, with a weak D call TRBD1 (6 bases). The CDR3 sequence is 16 residues long. From germline, CDR1 is LNHDA and CDR2 SQIVND (reference sequence). The V gene lost 4 bases and the J gene lost 0 bases, with 15 bases spanning the gap.